The 29 T cell receptor beta chains in this list originate from one sample, sequenced in a study of T cells expressing NK-cell markers. TCRdb re-called the 5' RACE reads and catalogs CDR3 proteins one per entry, DNA excluded. The sample spans about 300,000 distinct CDR3 sequences; the ten largest clones claim around 3.9%. Sequences were obtained from blood T cells: a sorted CD56 or NKG2C T cell subset, CD4+ or CD8+ T cells, or bulk PBMC T cells (not recorded which). Receptor source: a woman between 18 and 75 years old in good health.

The V call is TRBV11-2, the J call TRBJ1-1; the D call of TRBD1 rests on TCRdb alone, since no DNA is present to check it. CDR3 size: 14 residues. Looked up from germline, CDR1 is SGHAT and CDR2 is FQNNGV. This chain's CDR3 is CASSRGFPETEAFF.

The chain recombines TRBV3-1 with TRBJ2-2; TCRdb lists TRBD1, though no DNA is available to test this call. Germline V lookup: CDR1 LGHDT, CDR2 YNNKEL (reference sequence). The CDR3 has 15 residues. CDR3 sequence reads: CASSQDVGVTGELFF.

The chain links TRBV20-1 to TRBJ2-1. Per germline, CDR1 DFQATT and CDR2 SNEGSKA (reference sequence). The length of the CDR3 is 13 residues. The CDR3 region is CSAFPDSYNEQFF.

This chain connects TRBV18 to TRBJ1-1; TCRdb proposes TRBD1, but this gene call is untestable without DNA. Germline V gives CDR1 KGHSH, CDR2 LQKENI. The CDR3 extends over 16 amino acids. CDR3 protein: CASSPADRVMNTEAFF. The whole variable domain, filled in from reference TRBV18 and TRBJ1-1, reads NAGVMQNPRHLVRRRGQEARLRCSPMKGHSHVYWYRQLPEEGLKFMVYLQKENIIDESGMPKERFSAEFPKEGPSILRIQQVVRGDSAAYFCASSPADRVMNTEAFFGQGTRLTVV.

This sequence joins TRBV20-1 and TRBJ1-6. The CDR3 is 14 amino acids. Germline CDR1 reads DFQATT; CDR2 reads SNEGSKA (reference sequence). This chain's CDR3 is CSARVAHDNSPLHF.

This chain uses TRBV15 with TRBJ1-4; the TRBD1 assignment by TCRdb is unverifiable without DNA. The V gene's germline CDR1 is LNHNV and CDR2 YYDKDF (reference sequence). The CDR3 spans 13 residues. This CDR3 is CATSRGPWEKLFF.

This sequence joins TRBV11-2 and TRBJ1-1. This CDR3 contains 15 residues. The V gene's germline CDR1 is SGHAT and CDR2 FQNNGV. This chain's CDR3 is CASSLEPRTNTEAFF.

The chain combines TRBV28 with TRBJ1-4; TCRdb returns TRBD1, unconfirmable since there is no DNA. The CDR3 extends over 15 amino acids. The germline gives CDR1 MDHEN, CDR2 SYDVKM. The CDR3 is CASSLGGDRREKLFF.

The chain recombines TRBV29-1 with TRBJ2-1. The CDR3 contains 12 residues. Germline V gives CDR1 SQVTM, CDR2 ANQGSEA. CDR3 residues: CSVTEIYNEQFF.

The chain combines TRBV9 with TRBJ2-2; TCRdb outputs TRBD2, but without DNA this stays unchecked. There are 16 residues in the CDR3. Germline values: CDR1 SGDLS, CDR2 YYNGEE. The CDR3 is CASSTRAESNTGELFF.

The chain employs TRBV20-1 and TRBJ2-2; the TRBD1 assignment by TCRdb is unverifiable without DNA. Per germline, CDR1 DFQATT and CDR2 SNEGSKA (reference sequence). This CDR3 has 14 residues. The CDR3 spells CSARTGVPRRELFF.

The rearrangement joins TRBV12-3 or TRBV12-4 to TRBJ2-6; absent DNA, TCRdb's TRBD2 call cannot be checked. The CDR3 length is 14 residues. Here the CDR3 reads CAGGWGAGANVLTF.

The chain employs TRBV30 and TRBJ1-4; TCRdb designates TRBD1, a call that cannot be tested without DNA. Germline assignment: CDR1 GTSNPN and CDR2 SVGIG (reference sequence). The CDR3 has 14 residues. The CDR3 sequence is CAWKYRQGYEKLFF. Variable domain in full (rest from reference TRBV30 and TRBJ1-4): SQTIHQWPATLVQPVGSPLSLECTVEGTSNPNLYWYRQAAGRGLQLLFYSVGIGQISSEVPQNLSASRPQDRQFILSSKKLLLSDSGFYLCAWKYRQGYEKLFFGSGTQLSVL.

This chain connects TRBV2 to TRBJ1-4; lacking DNA, the TRBD1 call made by TCRdb goes unchecked. Per germline, CDR1 SNHLY and CDR2 FYNNEI. CDR3 length: 14 amino acids. The CDR3 protein is CASSLQGEREKLFF. Based on the CDR3 plus reference TRBV2 and TRBJ1-4, the full variable domain is EPEVTQTPSHQVTQMGQEVILRCVPISNHLYFYWYRQILGQKVEFLVSFYNNEISEKSEIFDDQFSVERPDGSNFTLKIRSTKLEDSAMYFCASSLQGEREKLFFGSGTQLSVL.

The V gene is TRBV5-1, the J gene TRBJ2-1; no DNA is available, so the TRBD2 call from TCRdb remains unchecked. The germline gives CDR1 SGHRS, CDR2 YFSETQ. The CDR3 is 14 residues long. The CDR3 protein is CASSPGDFYNEQFF.

This sequence joins TRBV12-3 or TRBV12-4 and TRBJ2-5; the TCRdb D gene call, TRBD1, has no DNA to confirm it. The CDR3 consists of 15 residues. The chain's CDR3 is CASSPRGPPGETQYF.

The rearrangement links TRBV7-2 to TRBJ2-3; the D call of TRBD1 rests on TCRdb alone, since no DNA is present to check it. Germline CDR1 and CDR2: SGHTA and FQGNSA. The CDR3 consists of 16 residues. The CDR3 spells CASSFRDRGLADTQYF.

The V and J genes are TRBV20-1 and TRBJ1-6; checking the TCRdb D call of TRBD1 is not possible without DNA. The CDR3 is 15 amino acids. Germline CDR1 reads DFQATT; CDR2 reads SNEGSKA (reference sequence). Here the CDR3 reads CSASRQGPDNSPLHF.

The genes are TRBV7-6 and TRBJ1-5. The CDR3 length is 13 residues. Germline V lookup: CDR1 SGHVS, CDR2 FNYEAQ. CDR3 residues: CASSLGREQPQHF.

The chain carries TRBV5-1 and TRBJ2-3; the TCRdb D gene call, TRBD1, has no DNA to confirm it. This CDR3 comprises 15 residues. Germline assignment: CDR1 SGHRS and CDR2 YFSETQ. CDR3 sequence reads: CASSLGQGGADTQYF. Looking up the rest from reference TRBV5-1 and TRBJ2-3 gives the full variable domain: KAGVTQTPRYLIKTRGQQVTLSCSPISGHRSVSWYQQTPGQGLQFLFEYFSETQRNKGNFPGRFSGRQFSNSRSEMNVSTLELGDSALYLCASSLGQGGADTQYFGPGTRLTVL.

The J gene is TRBJ2-7, the V gene TRBV20-1; the TRBD2 assignment by TCRdb is unverifiable without DNA. Germline V CDR1 and CDR2: DFQATT, SNEGSKA (reference sequence). CDR3 length: 14 residues. CDR3 residues: CSGGSGGRSYEQYF.

The chain employs TRBV29-1 and TRBJ1-1; TCRdb names TRBD1, which stays unverified in the absence of DNA. The CDR3 spans 15 residues. In germline, CDR1 is SQVTM, CDR2 ANQGSEA. The CDR3 loop is CSVARPGRENTEAFF.

This chain joins TRBV6-1 and TRBJ2-1; TCRdb lists TRBD1, though no DNA is available to test this call. The germline CDR1 and CDR2 sequences are MNHNS and SASEGT. This CDR3 contains 18 residues. The CDR3 loop reads CASSKLRTGLLPYNEQFF.

The CDR3 sequence is CASSLVTGVNTEAFF. This sequence joins TRBV5-5 and TRBJ1-1; TCRdb outputs TRBD1, but without DNA this stays unchecked. The germline V gene encodes CDR1 SGHKS and CDR2 YYEKEE (reference sequence). CDR3 length equals 15 residues.

The chain is built from TRBV20-1 and TRBJ2-1; the TCRdb D gene call, TRBD1, has no DNA to confirm it. The V gene's germline CDR1 is DFQATT and CDR2 SNEGSKA (reference sequence). The CDR3 spans 14 residues. The CDR3 loop reads CSASQDRPYNEQFF.

The chain is built from TRBV7-9 and TRBJ2-2; TCRdb's D call, TRBD1, is unchecked because there is no DNA. CDR3 size: 15 residues. The germline V gene has CDR1 SEHNR and CDR2 FQNEAQ (reference sequence). CDR3 region: CASRPDRARTGELFF.

The CDR3 protein is CASSLYDDEQFF. This chain joins TRBV5-5 and TRBJ2-1. Per the germline V gene, CDR1 is SGHKS and CDR2 is YYEKEE (reference sequence). The CDR3 is 12 residues long.

The chain couples TRBV29-1 to TRBJ1-4; absent DNA, TCRdb's TRBD1 call cannot be checked. Germline V gives CDR1 SQVTM, CDR2 ANQGSEA. CDR3 size: 14 residues. CDR3 sequence reads: CSVAWDGRNEKLFF.

The gene calls are TRBV7-9 and TRBJ2-1; TCRdb's D call of TRBD2 is untestable without DNA. This CDR3 spans 15 amino acids. Germline V gene lookup returns CDR1 SEHNR and CDR2 FQNEAQ (reference sequence). CDR3 sequence reads: CASSQRGLNANEQFF.